This is a list of T cell receptor beta chains from one sample in a study of cytomegalovirus exposure and HLA in healthy donors. Produced via immunoSEQ multiplex PCR; TCRdb's table is partial and in-frame only. The table records about 110,000 clones, approximately 71% of them present only once. The source material was PBMCs. These receptors all come from a man aged 40-50 years in good health and CMV-seronegative. The CDR3 runs from the conserved cysteine through the conserved F or W. D genes are given only for firm matches. Size is omitted from some rows. Given values are once, few, many or a class for expanded clones.

d_gene	v_gene	j_gene	abundance	CDR3aa	CDR3nt
TRBD1	TRBV30	TRBJ1-5	.	CAWRNRDRGLQPQHF	TGTGCCTGGAGGAACCGGGACAGGGGGCTTCAGCCCCAGCATTTT
.	TRBV28	TRBJ2-4	.	CASSSGRQGQYF	TGTGCCAGCAGTAGTGGACGTCAGGGTCAGTACTTC
.	TRBV27	TRBJ1-6	few	CASTDLDLGNSPLHF	TGTGCCAGCACGGACTTAGACTTAGGTAATTCACCCCTCCACTTT
TRBD1	TRBV7-2	TRBJ1-2	.	CASSLVSGQRLNYGYTF	TGTGCCAGCAGCTTAGTGTCGGGACAGAGACTTAACTATGGCTACACCTTC
.	TRBV7-9	TRBJ2-7	.	CASSYNRDGEQYF	TGTGCCAGCAGCTATAACAGGGATGGTGAGCAGTACTTC
TRBD1	TRBV4-3	TRBJ1-1	.	CASSHDDRGNTEAFF	TGCGCCAGCAGCCACGATGACAGGGGGAACACTGAAGCTTTCTTT
.	TRBV2	TRBJ1-3	.	CASEEYGSSGNTIYF	TGTGCCAGCGAGGAGTACGGAAGCTCTGGAAACACCATATATTTT
TRBD2	TRBV5-1	TRBJ2-1	.	CASMSTSGGYNEQFF	TGCGCCAGCATGTCGACTAGCGGGGGTTACAATGAGCAGTTCTTC
.	TRBV29-1	TRBJ1-1	.	CSVTGGGGSEAFF	TGCAGCGTCACGGGGGGAGGTGGCTCTGAAGCTTTCTTT
TRBD2	TRBV4-2	TRBJ2-1	.	CASSHSGGGGNEQFF	TGTGCCAGCAGCCATTCGGGGGGGGGTGGGAATGAGCAGTTCTTC
.	TRBV28	TRBJ2-2	.	CASSLWGVRDKNTGELFF	TGTGCCAGCAGTTTATGGGGAGTCCGGGACAAGAACACCGGGGAGCTGTTTTTT
.	TRBV25-1	TRBJ2-7	.	CASSEQEEGSYEQYF	TGTGCCAGCAGTGAGCAAGAGGAAGGCTCCTACGAGCAGTACTTC
.	TRBV19	TRBJ2-7	many	CASSITPGDQYEQYF	TGTGCCAGTAGTATAACGCCAGGGGACCAGTACGAGCAGTACTTC
.	TRBV7-9	TRBJ2-7	.	CASSLTSGLLYEQYF	TGTGCCAGCAGCTTAACCTCGGGACTCCTCTACGAGCAGTACTTC
.	TRBV5-4	TRBJ1-5	.	CASSLDPGRDQPQHF	TGTGCCAGCAGCTTGGACCCCGGGAGGGATCAGCCCCAGCATTTT
.	TRBV12-5	TRBJ1-2	.	CASGFRDTSNYGYTF	TGTGCTAGTGGTTTTAGGGACACCTCGAACTATGGCTACACCTTC
TRBD2	TRBV30	TRBJ2-2	.	CALSGTRGAGELFF	TGTGCCCTATCCGGGACTAGGGGAGCCGGGGAGCTGTTTTTT
.	TRBV6-5	TRBJ2-5	.	CASSQFRGNQETQYF	TGTGCCAGCAGTCAATTTAGGGGCAATCAAGAGACCCAGTACTTC
TRBD2	TRBV7-2	TRBJ2-1	.	CASSLRAGGYNEQFF	TGTGCCAGCAGCCTTAGAGCGGGGGGTTACAATGAGCAGTTCTTC
.	TRBV19	TRBJ2-2	medium-sized	CASSIQRGGELFF	TGTGCCAGTAGTATTCAGCGAGGCGGGGAGCTGTTTTTT